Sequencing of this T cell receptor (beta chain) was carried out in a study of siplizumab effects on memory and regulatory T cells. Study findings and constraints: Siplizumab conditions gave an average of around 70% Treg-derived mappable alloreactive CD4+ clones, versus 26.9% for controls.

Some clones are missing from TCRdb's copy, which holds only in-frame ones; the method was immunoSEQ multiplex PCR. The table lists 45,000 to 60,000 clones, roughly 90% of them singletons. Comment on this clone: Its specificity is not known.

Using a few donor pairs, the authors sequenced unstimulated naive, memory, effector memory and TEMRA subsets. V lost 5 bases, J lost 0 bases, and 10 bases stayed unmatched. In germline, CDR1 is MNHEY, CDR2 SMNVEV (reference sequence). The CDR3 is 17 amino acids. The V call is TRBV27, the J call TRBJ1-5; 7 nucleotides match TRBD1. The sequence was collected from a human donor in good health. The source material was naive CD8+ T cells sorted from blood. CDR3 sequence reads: CASSPTTGEASNQPQHF. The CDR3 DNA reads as TGTGCCAGCAGTCCCACCACAGGGGAGGCTAGCAATCAGCCCCAGCATTTT.